The source of this T cell receptor (beta chain) is a study of long-term antiretroviral therapy in people with HIV. Points from the study as a whole: Someone took the blood between about 2003 and 2018, maybe while older ART regimens were in use.

This CDR3 has 16 residues. Germline V gives CDR1 MNHNY, CDR2 SVGAGI (reference sequence). The germline V and J ends were trimmed by 4 bases and 8 bases, with 23 bases remaining between them. The authors ran the immunoSEQ assay, v3.0, at survey level. Profiled with immunoSEQ multiplex PCR; TCRdb holds only in-frame clones, not every one. This sample carries tens of thousands of clones, over 75% of them seen once, and the ten largest clones take roughly 1%. Notes on this clone: The antigen remains undetermined.

The rearrangement links TRBV6-6 to TRBJ1-2; perhaps TRBD1 as D (6 bases). The TCR originated in a man in his forties or fifties with HIV. The specimen comprised unsorted PBMCs, sampled 2 years after starting antiretroviral therapy. In nucleotides, the CDR3 is TGTGCCAGCAGTTCACTCCCCACCGGGCAGGGGACCGGCTACACCTTC. Its protein product is CASSSLPTGQGTGYTF.